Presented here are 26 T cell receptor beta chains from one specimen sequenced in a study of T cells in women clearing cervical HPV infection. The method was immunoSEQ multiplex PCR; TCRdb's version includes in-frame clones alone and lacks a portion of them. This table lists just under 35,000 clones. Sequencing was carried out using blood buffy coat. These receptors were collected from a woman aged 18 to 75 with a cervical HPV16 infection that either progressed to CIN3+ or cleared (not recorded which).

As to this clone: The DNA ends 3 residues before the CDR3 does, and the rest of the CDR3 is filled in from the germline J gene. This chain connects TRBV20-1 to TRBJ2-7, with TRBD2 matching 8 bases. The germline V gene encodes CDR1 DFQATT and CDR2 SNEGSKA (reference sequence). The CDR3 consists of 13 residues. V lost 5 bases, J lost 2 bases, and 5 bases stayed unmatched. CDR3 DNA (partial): TGCAGTGCTGCGCAGGGACTAGCCTACGAG. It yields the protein CSAAQGLAYE. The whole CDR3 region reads CSAAQGLAYEQYF.

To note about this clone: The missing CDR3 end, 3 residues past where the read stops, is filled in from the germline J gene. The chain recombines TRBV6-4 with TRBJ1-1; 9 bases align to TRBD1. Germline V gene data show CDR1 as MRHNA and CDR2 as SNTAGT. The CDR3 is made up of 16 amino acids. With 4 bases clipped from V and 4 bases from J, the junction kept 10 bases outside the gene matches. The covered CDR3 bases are TGTGCCAGCAGTGCCACAGGGGGCGCAACGGGCACTGAA. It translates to CASSATGGATGTE. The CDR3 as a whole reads CASSATGGATGTEAFF.

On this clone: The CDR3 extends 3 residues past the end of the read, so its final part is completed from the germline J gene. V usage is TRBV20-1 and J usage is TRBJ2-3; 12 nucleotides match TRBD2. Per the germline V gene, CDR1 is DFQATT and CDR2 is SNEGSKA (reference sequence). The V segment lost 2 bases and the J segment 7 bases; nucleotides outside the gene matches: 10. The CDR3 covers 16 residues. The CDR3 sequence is CSARLTGTSGLHTQYF. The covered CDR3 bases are TGCAGTGCTAGACTCACGGGGACTAGCGGGCTACATACG.

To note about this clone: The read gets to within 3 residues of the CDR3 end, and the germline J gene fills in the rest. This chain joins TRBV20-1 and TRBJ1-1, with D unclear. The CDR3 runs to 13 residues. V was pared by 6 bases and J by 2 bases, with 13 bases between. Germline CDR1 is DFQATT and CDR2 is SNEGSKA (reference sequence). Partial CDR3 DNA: TGCAGTGCCGCGGAAGGCTTTAACACTGAA. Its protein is CSAAEGFNTE. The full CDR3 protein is CSAAEGFNTEAFF.

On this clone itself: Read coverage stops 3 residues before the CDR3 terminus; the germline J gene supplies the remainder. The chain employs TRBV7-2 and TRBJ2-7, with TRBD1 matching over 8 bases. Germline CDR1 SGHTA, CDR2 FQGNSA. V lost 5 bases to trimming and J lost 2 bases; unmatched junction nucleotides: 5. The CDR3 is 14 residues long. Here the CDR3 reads CASSRSTGAYEQYF. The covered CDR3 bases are TGTGCCAGCAGCCGGTCGACAGGGGCCTACGAG.

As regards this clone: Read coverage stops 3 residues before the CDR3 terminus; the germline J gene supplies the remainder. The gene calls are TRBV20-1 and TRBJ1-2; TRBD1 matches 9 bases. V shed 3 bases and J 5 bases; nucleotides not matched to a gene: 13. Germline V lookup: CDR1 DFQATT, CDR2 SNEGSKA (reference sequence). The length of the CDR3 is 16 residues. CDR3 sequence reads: CSASTLIQGAGYGYTF. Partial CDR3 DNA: TGCAGTGCTAGTACCCTAATACAGGGGGCTGGGTATGGC.

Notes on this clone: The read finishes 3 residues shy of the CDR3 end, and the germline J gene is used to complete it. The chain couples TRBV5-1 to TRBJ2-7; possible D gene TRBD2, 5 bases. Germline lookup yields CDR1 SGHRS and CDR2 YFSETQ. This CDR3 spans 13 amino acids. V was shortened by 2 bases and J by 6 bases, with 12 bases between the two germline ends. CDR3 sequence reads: CASSLGLEGEQYF. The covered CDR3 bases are TGCGCCAGCAGCTTAGGACTGGAAGGCGAG. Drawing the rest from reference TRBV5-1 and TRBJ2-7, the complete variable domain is KAGVTQTPRYLIKTRGQQVTLSCSPISGHRSVSWYQQTPGQGLQFLFEYFSETQRNKGNFPGRFSGRQFSNSRSEMNVSTLELGDSALYLCASSLGLEGEQYFGPGTRLTVT.

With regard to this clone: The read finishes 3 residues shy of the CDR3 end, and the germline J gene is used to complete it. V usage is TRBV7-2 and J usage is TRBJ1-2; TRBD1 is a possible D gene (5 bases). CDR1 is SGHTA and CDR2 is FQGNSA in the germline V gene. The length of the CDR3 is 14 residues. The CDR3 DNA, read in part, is TGTGCCAGCAGCTTATTTCCAGCGGGGGACGAC. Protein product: CASSLFPAGDD. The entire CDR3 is CASSLFPAGDDYTF.

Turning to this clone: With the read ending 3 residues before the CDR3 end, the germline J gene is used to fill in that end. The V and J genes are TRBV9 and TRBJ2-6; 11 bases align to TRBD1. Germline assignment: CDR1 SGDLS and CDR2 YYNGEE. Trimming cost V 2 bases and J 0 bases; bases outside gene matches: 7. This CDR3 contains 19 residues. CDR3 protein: CASSVRDRGGNSGANVLTF. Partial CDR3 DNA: TGTGCCAGCAGCGTCCGGGACAGGGGGGGAAACTCTGGGGCCAACGTC.

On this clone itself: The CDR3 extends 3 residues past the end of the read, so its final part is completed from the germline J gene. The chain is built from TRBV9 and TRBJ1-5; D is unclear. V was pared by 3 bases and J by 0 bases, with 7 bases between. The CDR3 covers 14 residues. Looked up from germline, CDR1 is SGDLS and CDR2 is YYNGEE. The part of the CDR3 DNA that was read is TGTGCCAGCAGCGCCCAGGATAGCAATCAGCCC. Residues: CASSAQDSNQP. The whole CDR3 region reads CASSAQDSNQPQHF.

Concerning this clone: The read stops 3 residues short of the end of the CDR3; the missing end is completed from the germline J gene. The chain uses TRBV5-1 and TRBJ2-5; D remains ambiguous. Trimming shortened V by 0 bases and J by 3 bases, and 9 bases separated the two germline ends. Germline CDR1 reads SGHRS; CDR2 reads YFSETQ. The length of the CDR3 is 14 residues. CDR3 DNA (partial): TGCGCCAGCAGCTTGGGTACATCAAAAGAGACC. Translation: CASSLGTSKET. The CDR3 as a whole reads CASSLGTSKETQYF. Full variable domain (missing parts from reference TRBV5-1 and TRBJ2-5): KAGVTQTPRYLIKTRGQQVTLSCSPISGHRSVSWYQQTPGQGLQFLFEYFSETQRNKGNFPGRFSGRQFSNSRSEMNVSTLELGDSALYLCASSLGTSKETQYFGPGTRLLVL.

The sequenced CDR3 bases are TGTGCCAGCAGCTTAGGGACAGGGTATTATGGT. This translates into CASSLGTGYYG. The CDR3 in full is CASSLGTGYYGQYF. The genes are TRBV7-9 and TRBJ2-4; 8 bases are shared with TRBD1. With the read ending 3 residues before the CDR3 end, the germline J gene is used to fill in that end. This CDR3 region has 14 residues. Looked up from germline, CDR1 is SEHNR and CDR2 is FQNEAQ (reference sequence).

CDR3 loop: CASSLGGHSYEQYF. CDR3 DNA (partial): TGTGCCAGCAGCTTGGGGGGGCACTCCTACGAG. V and J are TRBV5-6 and TRBJ2-7, with a weak D call TRBD1 (6 bases). The CDR3 end is not reached by the read, which stops 3 residues before it; the germline J gene fills it in. This CDR3 spans 14 amino acids. Germline V lookup: CDR1 SGHDT, CDR2 YYEEEE. V was shortened by 0 bases and J by 0 bases, with 7 bases between the two germline ends. The variable domain in full, completed from reference TRBV5-6 and TRBJ2-7, reads DAGVTQSPTHLIKTRGQQVTLRCSPKSGHDTVSWYQQALGQGPQFIFQYYEEEERQRGNFPDRFSGHQFPNYSSELNVNALLLGDSALYLCASSLGGHSYEQYFGPGTRLTVT.

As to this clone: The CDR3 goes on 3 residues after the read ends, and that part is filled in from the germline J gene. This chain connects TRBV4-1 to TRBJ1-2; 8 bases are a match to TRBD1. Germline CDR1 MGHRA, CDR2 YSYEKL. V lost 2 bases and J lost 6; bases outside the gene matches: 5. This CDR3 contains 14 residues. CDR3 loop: CASSQWTGSHGYTF. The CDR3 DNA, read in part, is TGCGCCAGCAGCCAATGGACAGGGAGTCATGGC.

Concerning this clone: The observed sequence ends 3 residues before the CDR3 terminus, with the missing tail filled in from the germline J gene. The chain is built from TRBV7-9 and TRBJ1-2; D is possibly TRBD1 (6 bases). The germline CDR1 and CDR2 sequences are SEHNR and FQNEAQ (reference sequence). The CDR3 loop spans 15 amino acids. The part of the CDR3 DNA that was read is TGTGCCAGCAGCTTGAAGCGGCAGGGGATCGATACC. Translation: CASSLKRQGIDT. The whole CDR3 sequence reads CASSLKRQGIDTYTF.

The sequenced CDR3 bases are TGTGCCAGCAGCTCCCACACAGGGGTCACG. This gives the protein CASSSHTGVT. In full, the CDR3 is CASSSHTGVTQYF. This rearrangement joins TRBV7-2 to TRBJ2-3; 7 bases align to TRBD1. The CDR3 end falls 3 residues outside the read, so it is completed with the germline J gene. The CDR3 has 13 residues. CDR1 is SGHTA, CDR2 FQGNSA, per germline.

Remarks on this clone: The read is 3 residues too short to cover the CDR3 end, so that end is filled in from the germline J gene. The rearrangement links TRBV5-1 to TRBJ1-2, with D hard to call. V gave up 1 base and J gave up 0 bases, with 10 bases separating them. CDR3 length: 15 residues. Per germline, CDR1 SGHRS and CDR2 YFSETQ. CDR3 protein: CASSLRRGPNYGYTF. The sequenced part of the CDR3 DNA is TGCGCCAGCAGCTTGCGTCGGGGTCCTAACTATGGC. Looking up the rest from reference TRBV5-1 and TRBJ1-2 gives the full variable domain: KAGVTQTPRYLIKTRGQQVTLSCSPISGHRSVSWYQQTPGQGLQFLFEYFSETQRNKGNFPGRFSGRQFSNSRSEMNVSTLELGDSALYLCASSLRRGPNYGYTFGSGTRLTVV.

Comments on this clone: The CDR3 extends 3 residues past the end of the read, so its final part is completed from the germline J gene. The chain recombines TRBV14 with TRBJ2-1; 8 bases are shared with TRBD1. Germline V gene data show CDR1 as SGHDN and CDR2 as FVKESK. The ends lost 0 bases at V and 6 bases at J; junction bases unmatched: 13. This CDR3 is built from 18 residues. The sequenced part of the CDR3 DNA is TGTGCCAGCAGCCAAGACCCCTCGGACAGGGCAAAAATCAATGAG. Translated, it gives CASSQDPSDRAKINE. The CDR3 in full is CASSQDPSDRAKINEQFF. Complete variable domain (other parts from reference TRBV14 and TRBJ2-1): EAGVTQFPSHSVIEKGQTVTLRCDPISGHDNLYWYRRVMGKEIKFLLHFVKESKQDESGMPNNRFLAERTGGTYSTLKVQPAELEDSGVYFCASSQDPSDRAKINEQFFGPGTRLTVL.

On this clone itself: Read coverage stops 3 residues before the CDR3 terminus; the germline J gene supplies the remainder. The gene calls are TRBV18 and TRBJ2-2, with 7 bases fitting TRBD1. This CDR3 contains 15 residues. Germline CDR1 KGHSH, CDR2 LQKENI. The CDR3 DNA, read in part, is TGTGCCAGCTCACCACAAAACAGGGGTAATGAAAAG. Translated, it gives CASSPQNRGNEK. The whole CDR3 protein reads CASSPQNRGNEKLFF.

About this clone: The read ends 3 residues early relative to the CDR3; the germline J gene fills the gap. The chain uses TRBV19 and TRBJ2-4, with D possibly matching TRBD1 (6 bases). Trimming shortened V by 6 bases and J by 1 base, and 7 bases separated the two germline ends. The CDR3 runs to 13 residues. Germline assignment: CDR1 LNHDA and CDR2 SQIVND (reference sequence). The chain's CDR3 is CASRDRAKNIQYF. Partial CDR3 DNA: TGTGCCAGTAGAGACAGGGCCAAAAACATT. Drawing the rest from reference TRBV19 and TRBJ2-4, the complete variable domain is DGGITQSPKYLFRKEGQNVTLSCEQNLNHDAMYWYRQDPGQGLRLIYYSQIVNDFQKGDIAEGYSVSREKKESFPLTVTSAQKNPTAFYLCASRDRAKNIQYFGAGTRLSVL.

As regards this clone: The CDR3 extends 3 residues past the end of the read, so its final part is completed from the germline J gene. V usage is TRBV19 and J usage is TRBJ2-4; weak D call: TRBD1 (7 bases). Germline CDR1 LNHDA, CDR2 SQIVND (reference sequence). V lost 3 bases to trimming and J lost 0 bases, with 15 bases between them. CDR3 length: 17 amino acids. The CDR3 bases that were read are TGTGCCAGTAGTATTCGGGAGACAGGGCTAGCCAAAAACATT. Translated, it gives CASSIRETGLAKNI. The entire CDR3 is CASSIRETGLAKNIQYF. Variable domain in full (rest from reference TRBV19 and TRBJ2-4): DGGITQSPKYLFRKEGQNVTLSCEQNLNHDAMYWYRQDPGQGLRLIYYSQIVNDFQKGDIAEGYSVSREKKESFPLTVTSAQKNPTAFYLCASSIRETGLAKNIQYFGAGTRLSVL.

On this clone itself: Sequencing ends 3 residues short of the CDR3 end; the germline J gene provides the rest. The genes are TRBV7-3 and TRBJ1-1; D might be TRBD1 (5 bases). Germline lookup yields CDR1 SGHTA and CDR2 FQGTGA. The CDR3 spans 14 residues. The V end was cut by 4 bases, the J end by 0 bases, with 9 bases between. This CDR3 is CASSSGHVNTEAFF. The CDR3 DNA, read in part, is TGTGCCAGCAGCTCCGGACACGTGAACACTGAA.

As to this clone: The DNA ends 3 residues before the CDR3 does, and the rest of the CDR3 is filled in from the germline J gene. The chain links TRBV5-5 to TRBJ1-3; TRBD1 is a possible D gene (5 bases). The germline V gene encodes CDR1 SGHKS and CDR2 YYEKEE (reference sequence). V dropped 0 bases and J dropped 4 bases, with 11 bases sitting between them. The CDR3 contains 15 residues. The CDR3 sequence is CASSLARVSGNTIYF. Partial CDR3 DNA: TGTGCCAGCAGCTTGGCCAGGGTTTCCGGAAACACC.

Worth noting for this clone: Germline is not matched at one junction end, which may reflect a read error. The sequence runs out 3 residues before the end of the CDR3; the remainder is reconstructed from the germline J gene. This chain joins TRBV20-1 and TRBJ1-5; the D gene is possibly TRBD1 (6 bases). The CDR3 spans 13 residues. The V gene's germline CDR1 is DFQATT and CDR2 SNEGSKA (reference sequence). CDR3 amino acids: CSARGGLQQPQHF. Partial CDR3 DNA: TGCAGCGCTAGAGGGGGGCTGCAACAGCCC.

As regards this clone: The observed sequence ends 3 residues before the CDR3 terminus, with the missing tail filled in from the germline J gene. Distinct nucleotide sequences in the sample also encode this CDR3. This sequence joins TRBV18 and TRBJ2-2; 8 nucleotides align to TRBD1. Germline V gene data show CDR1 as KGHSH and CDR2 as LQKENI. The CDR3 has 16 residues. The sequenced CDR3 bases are TGTGCCAGCTCCCCTGGACAGGGCGGCCTTAATTCACCG. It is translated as CASSPGQGGLNSP. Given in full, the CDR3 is CASSPGQGGLNSPLFF.

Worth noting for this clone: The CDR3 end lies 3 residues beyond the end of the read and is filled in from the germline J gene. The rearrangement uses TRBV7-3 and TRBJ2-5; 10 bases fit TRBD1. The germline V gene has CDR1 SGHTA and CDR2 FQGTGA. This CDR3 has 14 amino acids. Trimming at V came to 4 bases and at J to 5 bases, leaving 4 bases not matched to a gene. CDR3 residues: CASSWDRGDETQYF. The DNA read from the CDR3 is TGTGCCAGCAGCTGGGACAGGGGAGACGAGACC.